These 13 T cell receptor beta chains were all obtained from the same sample, sequenced in a study of T cell responses to AZD1222 COVID-19 vaccine. The table came from immunoSEQ multiplex PCR; TCRdb's copy has only in-frame clones and leaves some out. The repertoire holds about 140,000 clones, with 92% as singletons. Material: peripheral blood, obtained on day 0 of AZD1222 vaccination. The receptors here all came from an adult in good health.

This rearrangement joins TRBV7-9 to TRBJ2-1; TRBD1 matches at 12 bases. This CDR3 contains 15 residues. Germline assignment: CDR1 SEHNR and CDR2 FQNEAQ (reference sequence). The junction had 7 bases not matched to a gene; V was cut back by 5 bases and J by 8 bases. CDR3 sequence (DNA): TGTGCCAGCAGCGAAGGGACAGGGGGCTTCGATGAGCAGTTCTTC. Amino acids: CASSEGTGGFDEQFF.

The chain recombines TRBV29-1 with TRBJ1-6, with a possible D match to TRBD1 (5 bases). This CDR3 spans 13 amino acids. Trimming removed 7 bases from V and 9 bases from J, with 16 bases in between. Per germline, CDR1 SQVTM and CDR2 ANQGSEA. The CDR3 loop is CSGGERAGSPLHF. The CDR3 nucleotides read TGCAGCGGGGGGGAGAGGGCCGGTTCACCCCTCCACTTT.

This clone was seen a single time. This chain connects TRBV4-2 to TRBJ2-1; 13 nucleotides agree with TRBD2. The V segment lost 5 bases and the J segment 8 bases; nucleotides outside the gene matches: 9. Germline CDR1 and CDR2: LGHNA and YNFKEQ. CDR3 size: 16 residues. Here the CDR3 reads CASSADGTSGTDEQFF. In DNA form, the CDR3 reads TGTGCCAGCAGCGCAGACGGGACTAGCGGGACGGATGAGCAGTTCTTC.

The table lists this clone with a count of one. The chain carries TRBV19 and TRBJ2-1, with TRBD1 identical over 9 bases. Germline CDR1 reads LNHDA; CDR2 reads SQIVND (reference sequence). V lost 5 bases, J lost 4 bases, and 3 bases stayed unmatched. This CDR3 comprises 14 residues. CDR3: CASSAGTGYNEQFF. Written as DNA, the CDR3 is TGTGCCAGTAGTGCCGGGACAGGGTACAATGAGCAGTTCTTC.

This sequence joins TRBV30 and TRBJ1-2, with a possible D match to TRBD1 (5 bases). The CDR3 runs to 13 residues. Germline values: CDR1 GTSNPN, CDR2 SVGIG (reference sequence). V lost 1 base, J lost 6 bases, and 12 bases lay in between. The CDR3 spells CAWSGGSRHGYTF. The DNA for the CDR3 is TGTGCCTGGAGTGGGGGGAGTCGACATGGCTACACCTTC.

The chain employs TRBV12-5 and TRBJ2-1; no firm D call. Germline-derived CDR1 and CDR2 are LGHNT and FRNRAP. Trimming shortened V by 2 bases and J by 4 bases, and 0 bases separated the two germline ends. The CDR3 extends over 11 amino acids. CDR3 nucleotides: TGTGCTAGTGGTTTGTACAATGAGCAGTTCTTC. It specifies CASGLYNEQFF.

V is TRBV4-1 and J is TRBJ1-1; D gene ambiguous. There are 13 residues in the CDR3. Germline V gene data show CDR1 as MGHRA and CDR2 as YSYEKL. V dropped 1 base and J dropped 3 bases, with 6 bases sitting between them. The CDR3 DNA is TGCGCCAGCAGCCAAGTGAGGGACACTGAAGCTTTCTTT. This codes for CASSQVRDTEAFF.

This clone has a single count. The chain carries TRBV3-1 (or the pseudogene TRBV3-2) and TRBJ1-1; 8 nucleotides line up with TRBD1. The V segment lost 6 bases and the J segment 5 bases; nucleotides outside the gene matches: 8. The CDR3 has 14 amino acids. In germline, CDR1 is LGHDT, CDR2 YNNKEL (reference sequence). The CDR3 region is CASRADRARTEAFF. CDR3 DNA sequence: TGTGCCAGCAGAGCGGACAGGGCCCGAACTGAAGCTTTCTTT.

The chain couples TRBV7-9 to TRBJ2-7; D is undetermined. Trimming left V 4 bases short and J 7 bases short, with 11 bases between. The germline V gene encodes CDR1 SEHNR and CDR2 FQNEAQ (reference sequence). The CDR3 extends over 12 amino acids. DNA for the CDR3: TGTGCCAGCAGCTCCTTCCAACTAGAGCAGTACTTC. The encoded protein is CASSSFQLEQYF.

The V call is TRBV4-3, the J call TRBJ2-5; TRBD1 or TRBD2 may be the D gene (5 bases each). V was trimmed by 0 bases and J by 13 bases, leaving 18 bases between them. The CDR3 is 14 residues long. Germline-derived CDR1 and CDR2 are LGHNA and YSLEER. The CDR3 reads CASSQDRYRGWTYF. DNA for the CDR3: TGCGCCAGCAGCCAAGATAGATATCGGGGCTGGACGTACTTC.

The rearrangement joins TRBV28 to TRBJ2-1; either TRBD1 or TRBD2 may fit D (5 bases each). The CDR3 totals 14 residues. The V end was cut by 2 bases, the J end by 10 bases, with 15 bases between. CDR1 and CDR2 (germline): MDHEN, SYDVKM. CDR3 region: CASSLTGTRGEQFF. Here the CDR3 DNA reads TGTGCCAGCAGTTTAACCGGGACCCGGGGAGAGCAGTTCTTC. The whole variable domain, filled in from reference TRBV28 and TRBJ2-1, reads DVKVTQSSRYLVKRTGEKVFLECVQDMDHENMFWYRQDPGLGLRLIYFSYDVKMKEKGDIPEGYSVSREKKERFSLILESASTNQTSMYLCASSLTGTRGEQFFGPGTRLTVL.

The chain recombines TRBV29-1 with TRBJ1-1, with unresolved D. This CDR3 is 13 amino acids long. Per germline, CDR1 SQVTM and CDR2 ANQGSEA. V was clipped by 4 bases and J by 4 bases, with 13 bases between them. CDR3 bases: TGCAGCGTTGGCGGAAGGGCAAGCACTGAAGCTTTCTTT. Translated, it gives CSVGGRASTEAFF.

The chain joins TRBV3-1 (or the pseudogene TRBV3-2) to TRBJ1-5; possible D gene TRBD1, 6 bases. The CDR3 spans 16 residues. Germline loops: CDR1 LGHDT, CDR2 YNNKEL (reference sequence). The germline V and J ends were trimmed by 1 base and 3 bases, with 13 bases remaining between them. CDR3 residues: CASSQGGGASNQPQHF. In nucleotides, the CDR3 is TGTGCCAGCAGCCAAGGAGGGGGGGCCTCCAATCAGCCCCAGCATTTT.